This T cell receptor (beta chain) was recorded in a study of identical twins. CDR1 and CDR2 from the germline V gene are SGHDN and FVKESK. V lost 5 bases and J 0 bases, leaving 14 bases between the germline ends. CDR3 size: 16 residues. Overall study results and limits: Modelling approaches yielded underestimates of out-of-frame TCR alpha sharing between monozygotic twins. While abundant cord blood beta clonotypes carried fewer insertions, memory repertoires showed no such pattern. Beta out-of-frame sequences displayed a weaker excess of sharing between twins.

Worth noting for this clonotype: Its specificity is not known.

Carrying unique molecular identifiers, the cDNA also gained a universal primer site through template switching. TCRdb reanalysed the 5' RACE reads using MiXCR and keeps one entry per CDR3 protein. Of 1,800,000 or so distinct CDR3 sequences in the sample, under 35% are singletons; the top ten hold less than 0.35%. The sample taken for sequencing was cord blood. The rearrangement links TRBV14 to TRBJ2-1; possible D gene TRBD2, 5 bases. The receptor comes from a newborn girl in good health. Here the CDR3 DNA reads TGTGCCAGCAGCTTGAGGGCTAGGCGCTCCTACAATGAGCAGTTCTTC. Protein: CASSLRARRSYNEQFF.